The sequence of this TCR beta chain was determined in a study of blood T cells in healthy people across ages (dated by TCRdb to the mid-2010s). Regarding the research as a whole: In model experiments, roughly one uniquely barcoded TCR beta cDNA molecule per two T cells was captured by template switching. Using deep sequencing normalized with unique cDNA molecular identifiers, the study measured how TCR beta repertoire diversity changes with age. To avoid experimental bias, donors of different ages were distributed randomly across sequencing lanes. For two donors (one aged 18 to 29 and one aged 80 or older), the study analyzed two additional independent replicas of 1 million unique cDNA reads from the same blood draw. The donors were divided into four age groups: young (average approximately 16 years), middle-aged (approximately 42), aged (around 67) and long-lived (82). The investigation overall reported the following: There was a strong correlation between observed TCR beta diversity and the percentage of naive T cells measured by flow cytometry. Estimates of total diversity based on one million sequenced T cells were regarded as lower bounds and as underestimates. Conclusive comparison of naive and antigen-experienced compartments was prevented by the profiling of bulk unsorted PBMCs. Observed TCR beta diversity per million T cells fell roughly linearly with age, and a significant reduction was already apparent by age around 40. Because donor CMV infection status was unknown, age-related changes in expanded clonotypes were potentially confounded. Compared with the aged group, the long-lived group had more naive CD4+ T cells, fewer expanded clones and increased TCR diversity, a pattern suggesting age selection.

Donors were roughly 40 systemically healthy Caucasian individuals from Russia aged roughly 6 to 90 years. Each donor gave ten milliliters of peripheral blood, drawn into EDTA-treated Vacutainer tubes. Ficoll-Paque density-gradient centrifugation was used to isolate PBMCs, with at least 6.5 million per sample. Trizol reagent was used to extract total RNA from the PBMCs, yielding at least 6 micrograms per sample. Naive CD45RAhigh/CD27high T cell percentages were measured by flow cytometry on a PBMC aliquot from every donor. CDR3 length: 15 amino acids, cysteine to phenylalanine. The only DNA kept is the CDR3, 45 bases in frame from the first base. Based on the germline V gene, the CDR1 and CDR2 sequences are SGHVS and FNYEAQ. V sheds 5 bases and J sheds 3 bases, leaving 16 bases between their ends. The library was obtained by 5' RACE. The data were produced on an Illumina HiSeq 2500. The second PCR ran for roughly 7 to 12 cycles and used a J-beta primer mix along with a sample-barcoded 5' primer. A unique molecular identifier was introduced onto each TCR beta cDNA molecule by a template-switch 5' adaptor carrying 12 random nucleotides. Each sample yielded at least 3 million CDR3-containing paired-end reads. First-strand cDNA synthesis was performed from all RNA using the Mint cDNA synthesis kit, with priming by a TRBC-specific oligonucleotide. Following uracil-DNA glycosylase treatment, a first 18-cycle PCR with universal primers M1SS and BC2_uni_R was performed on all cDNA. In the source study's methods: Each sample was normalized by randomly selecting 1 million high-quality reads, each carrying a distinct molecular identifier. Reads sharing molecular identifiers were discarded rather than binned into consensus sequences. CDR3 identification, clonotype clustering and error correction used MiTCR with a Q25 quality threshold and the strictest error-elimination algorithm. A nonparametric unseen species model with Euler transformation was used to estimate a lower bound on total TCR beta diversity. TCRdb cleaned the public reads at Q25 with fastp, built clones with MiXCR and kept in-frame beta chains. Every CDR3 protein is listed once, alongside the most common genes and DNA of its rows. TCRdb's processing, not the study's, gives the V and J calls here. This sample lists about 400,000 distinct CDR3 sequences; 45% to 60% were detected once. The top ten clonotypes cover about 54% of the sample.

This clonotype was counted a few times. Its target antigen remains unknown. No base-level quality is on record; no much larger clone is a single base apart. This TCR derives from a man in his sixties in good health. Rearrangement joined TRBV7-6 to TRBJ1-1, and TRBD1 may be the D gene, going by 5 matching bases. Sequenced material: blood. The CDR3 protein sequence reads: CASSVTTGFDTEAFF. The nucleotide sequence is TGTGCCAGCAGCGTCACTACAGGTTTTGACACTGAAGCTTTCTTT.